The present TCR beta chain was sequenced within a study of T cell repertoires in cytomegalovirus infection. TCRdb re-analysed the reads in MiXCR, keeping a single row per CDR3 protein. The sample holds approximately 490,000 distinct CDR3 sequences, over 9% seen once. The germline V gene encodes CDR1 SGHNT and CDR2 YENEEA. The CDR3 sequence is 13 residues long. V lost 4 bases and J 7 bases, leaving 13 bases between the germline ends. This clonotype was observed many times. Its antigen is currently unknown. Study outcomes and limitations: The study found HLA-C-restricted CMV-specific TCR beta clonotypes dominating the ex vivo response.

The chain has TRBV11-3 and TRBJ1-1; D might be TRBD1 (5 bases). The TCR originated in a human donor in good health (CMV status not recorded). Some clones in this sample may be carry-over from other donors' samples. Specimen: PBMCs. The CDR3, as DNA: TGTGCCAGCAGCTCAAGGTGGCAGGGTGAAGCTTTCTTT. Protein product: CASSSRWQGEAFF.